This entry is about one TCR beta chain. The antigen is undetermined. The data were obtained in a study of early T cells in non-severe SARS-CoV-2 infection. Across the whole study: Investigators sequenced bulk RNA drawn from unsorted whole blood, and chains remained unpaired. Findings and limits, study-wide: Anti-spike CD8 specificities were favored by VDJdb matching, whose results missed private and CD4 specificities.

V was pared by 1 base and J by 8 bases, with 9 bases between. The CDR3 covers 14 residues. Per the germline V gene, CDR1 is SGHVS and CDR2 is FNYEAQ. Using its own MiXCR run on the 5' RACE reads, TCRdb lists one record per CDR3 protein. The top ten clones hold about 9.7% of a sample with around 58,000 distinct CDR3 sequences, roughly 13% of them seen once. Sequenced input: whole blood. The J gene is TRBJ1-6, the V gene TRBV7-6; TRBD1 might be the D (5 bases). This clonotype was sampled from an adult who was a healthcare worker with PCR-confirmed SARS-CoV-2 infection or an uninfected control (not recorded which). CDR3 sequence (DNA): TGTGCCAGCAGCTTAGGCCAGGGCGATTCACCCCTCCACTTT. This codes for CASSLGQGDSPLHF.